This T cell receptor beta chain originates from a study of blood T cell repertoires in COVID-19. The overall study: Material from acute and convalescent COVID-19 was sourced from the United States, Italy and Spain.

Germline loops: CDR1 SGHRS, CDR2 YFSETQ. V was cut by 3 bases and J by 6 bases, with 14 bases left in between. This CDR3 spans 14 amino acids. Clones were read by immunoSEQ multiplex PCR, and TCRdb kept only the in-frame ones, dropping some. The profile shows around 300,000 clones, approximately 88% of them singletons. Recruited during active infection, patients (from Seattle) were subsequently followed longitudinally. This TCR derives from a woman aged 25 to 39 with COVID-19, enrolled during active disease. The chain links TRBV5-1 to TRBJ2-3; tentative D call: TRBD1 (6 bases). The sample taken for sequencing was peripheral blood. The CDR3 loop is CASSSFTGSDTQYF. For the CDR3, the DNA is TGCGCCAGCAGCTCTTTTACAGGGTCGGATACGCAGTATTTT.